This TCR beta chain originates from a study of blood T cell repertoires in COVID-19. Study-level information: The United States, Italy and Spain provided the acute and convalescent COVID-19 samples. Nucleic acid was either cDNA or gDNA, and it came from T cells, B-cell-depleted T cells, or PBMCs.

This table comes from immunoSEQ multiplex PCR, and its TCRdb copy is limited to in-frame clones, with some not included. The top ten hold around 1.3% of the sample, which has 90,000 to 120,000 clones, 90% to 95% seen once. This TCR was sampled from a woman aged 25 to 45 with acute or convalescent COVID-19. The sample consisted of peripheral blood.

CDR3 DNA: TGTGCCAGCAGCTTAGCTGGCAACAATCAGCCCCAGCATTTT. Amino acid sequence: CASSLAGNNQPQHF. V gene TRBV7-2 combines with J gene TRBJ1-5; D remains ambiguous. The germline CDR1 and CDR2 sequences are SGHTA and FQGNSA. The CDR3 sequence is 14 residues long. V shed 0 bases and J shed 3 bases, with 6 bases lying between them.